The 25 T cell receptor beta chains reported below all come from one sample, sequenced in a study of T cell repertoires in cytomegalovirus infection (dated by TCRdb to between 2018 and 2021). What these receptors recognize is not known. The treatment or condition label for this specimen denotes: in vitro stimulation with specific CMV peptide epitopes to enrich CMV-specific T cells. TCRdb names Illumina HiSeq 1500 as the instrument used. The raw public reads went through TCRdb reprocessing: fastp at Q25, MiXCR clone calling, in-frame beta chains kept. Entries that share a CDR3 protein sequence are merged under the most common genes and DNA. In this sample the table shows around 300,000 distinct CDR3 sequences, roughly 25% of which occur a single time. The ten largest account for roughly 13% of the sample. The sequenced sample was cultured PBMCs, obtained from culture after CMV antigen stimulation. These receptors originate from a human donor in good health (CMV status not recorded). Some clones in this sample may be carry-over from other donors' samples.

This clonotype showed up just a few times. The chain combines TRBV2 with TRBJ2-1, with 12 positions matching TRBD2. This CDR3 comprises 19 residues. Looked up from germline, CDR1 is SNHLY and CDR2 is FYNNEI. The V and J ends lost 4 bases and 2 bases, in that order; junction bases with no gene match: 12. CDR3 sequence reads: CASSVDLAGGPWTYNEQFF. Written as DNA, the CDR3 is TGTGCCAGCAGTGTGGATCTAGCGGGAGGGCCTTGGACCTACAATGAGCAGTTCTTC.

This clonotype was detected only a few times. The genes are TRBV28 and TRBJ1-4, with a weak D call TRBD1 (5 bases). The CDR3 spans 14 residues. Germline-derived CDR1 and CDR2 are MDHEN and SYDVKM. V was pared by 3 bases and J by 8 bases, with 13 bases between. The CDR3 coding sequence is TGTGCCAGCAGTTTCCGACCGGACATGGAAAAACTGTTTTTT. Protein sequence: CASSFRPDMEKLFF.

The chain uses TRBV25-1 and TRBJ1-5, with 8 bases matching TRBD1. J gave up 6 bases and V 2 bases, and 3 bases lay outside the gene matches. Germline CDR1 reads MGHDK; CDR2 reads SYGVNS. The CDR3 has 14 amino acids. The chain's CDR3 is CASSEPGGGQPQHF. In DNA, the CDR3 is TGTGCCAGCAGTGAACCAGGGGGCGGTCAGCCCCAGCATTTT. The full variable domain, in which reference TRBV25-1 and TRBJ1-5 provide the parts outside the CDR3, is EADIYQTPRYLVIGTGKKITLECSQTMGHDKMYWYQQDPGMELHLIHYSYGVNSTEKGDLSSESTVSRIRTEHFPLTLESARPSHTSQYLCASSEPGGGQPQHFGDGTRLSIL.

V is TRBV5-1 and J is TRBJ2-1; 9 bases line up with TRBD2. CDR1 is SGHRS and CDR2 is YFSETQ in the germline V gene. This CDR3 has 16 residues. Trimming removed 3 bases from V and 5 bases from J; junction bases left unmatched: 9. The DNA for the CDR3 is TGCGCCAGCAGCTGGCTGCCTAGCGGGAAGGACAATGAGCAGTTCTTC. It codes for CASSWLPSGKDNEQFF.

The J gene is TRBJ1-5, the V gene TRBV19; D remains unclear. The germline gives CDR1 LNHDA, CDR2 SQIVND (reference sequence). Trimming removed 1 base from V and 0 bases from J, with 7 bases in between. The CDR3 totals 15 residues. CDR3 bases: TGTGCCAGTAGTATAGGAAGTTCTAGCAATCAGCCCCAGCATTTT. Encoded protein: CASSIGSSSNQPQHF.

This clonotype appeared a few times. The gene calls are TRBV12-3 or TRBV12-4 and TRBJ1-1, with TRBD1 as a possible D gene (6 bases). Trimming pared 5 bases from V and 3 bases from J, leaving 13 bases between. CDR3 length: 14 residues. CDR3: CASSLRQDDTEAFF. CDR3 in DNA: TGTGCCAGCAGTCTGCGACAGGATGACACTGAAGCTTTCTTT.

V gene TRBV29-1 combines with J gene TRBJ1-1; no definite D call. Germline V gene lookup returns CDR1 SQVTM and CDR2 ANQGSEA. The CDR3 runs to 12 residues. V was trimmed by 7 bases and J by 1 base, leaving 10 bases between them. CDR3 in DNA: TGCAGCGCTACGGCGTGGAACACTGAAGCTTTCTTT. Translating gives CSATAWNTEAFF.

This clonotype was observed a few times. The chain carries TRBV7-6 and TRBJ2-1; possibly TRBD2 for D (5 bases). CDR1 is SGHVS and CDR2 is FNYEAQ in the germline V gene. V shed 5 bases and J shed 9 bases, with 11 bases lying between them. The CDR3 is 12 amino acids. The DNA of the CDR3 is TGTGCCAGCAGCCAAGGGAGCGGTGAGCAGTTCTTC. Amino acids: CASSQGSGEQFF.

This clonotype has at least ten counts. The chain is built from TRBV7-2 and TRBJ2-3, with TRBD2 matching 12 bases. Trimming took 5 bases from V and 2 from J; bases not matched to a gene: 11. The CDR3 covers 18 residues. Germline lookup yields CDR1 SGHTA and CDR2 FQGNSA. The CDR3 DNA is TGTGCCAGCAGCCCCCTAGCGGGAGGGCCTCTACACACAGATACGCAGTATTTT. This gives the protein CASSPLAGGPLHTDTQYF.

A few counts support this clonotype. V is TRBV6-5 and J is TRBJ1-4; D is unresolved. This CDR3 spans 13 amino acids. CDR1 is MNHEY and CDR2 is SVGAGI in the germline V gene. V was shortened by 4 bases and J by 8 bases, with 11 bases between the two germline ends. CDR3 residues: CASSSSGREKLFF. As DNA, the CDR3 is TGTGCCAGCAGTTCCTCGGGCAGGGAAAAACTGTTTTTT.

J is TRBJ2-5 and V is TRBV7-2, with D perhaps TRBD1 or TRBD2 (5 bases each). V lost 3 bases and J lost 0, with 14 bases in between. Germline V gives CDR1 SGHTA, CDR2 FQGNSA. This CDR3 has 16 residues. As DNA, the CDR3 is TGTGCCAGCAGCTTTGAGATTTGGGGGAACCAAGAGACCCAGTACTTC. Translation: CASSFEIWGNQETQYF.

The sample holds a few counts of this clonotype. This sequence joins TRBV28 and TRBJ1-5, with a weak D call TRBD1 (6 bases). CDR1 is MDHEN, CDR2 SYDVKM, per germline. The CDR3 has 17 residues. Trimming took 5 bases from V and 0 from J, leaving 17 bases between them. CDR3: CASSLKTGSFSNQPQHF. The DNA for the CDR3 is TGTGCCAGCAGTCTCAAGACAGGTTCTTTTAGCAATCAGCCCCAGCATTTT.

At least ten counts were recorded for this clonotype. The J gene is TRBJ2-5, the V gene TRBV7-9; no clear D gene. V was pared by 0 bases and J by 5 bases, with 16 bases between. Germline V CDR1 and CDR2: SEHNR, FQNEAQ (reference sequence). This CDR3 contains 16 residues. The CDR3 bases are TGTGCCAGCAGCTTAGCCATCGGCCGCGACCGGGAGACCCAGTACTTC. Its protein is CASSLAIGRDRETQYF.

This clonotype was seen many times. The chain employs TRBV20-1 and TRBJ2-3; perhaps TRBD2 as D (5 bases). Trimming took off 3 bases at V and 5 bases at J, with 15 bases between the two ends. Germline-derived CDR1 and CDR2 are DFQATT and SNEGSKA (reference sequence). The CDR3 totals 14 residues. In DNA, the CDR3 is TGCAGTGCTAGTAGGACGAGCGGAGGAGATACGCAGTATTTT. Its protein is CSASRTSGGDTQYF.

This clonotype has at least ten counts. The rearrangement joins TRBV4-3 to TRBJ2-3; the match to TRBD2 covers 7 bases. CDR3 length: 17 residues. Trimming removed 0 bases from V and 8 bases from J; junction bases left unmatched: 14. Germline V CDR1 and CDR2: LGHNA, YSLEER. The CDR3 nucleotides read TGCGCCAGCAGCCAAGATCGGAGCGGGGTTTCGGCCGGTACGCAGTATTTT. Translated: CASSQDRSGVSAGTQYF.

The rearrangement links TRBV12-3 or TRBV12-4 to TRBJ2-3, with D possibly being TRBD1 or TRBD2 (6 bases each). The CDR3 is made up of 15 amino acids. The V end lost 4 bases, the J end lost 4 bases, and 15 bases lay between the germline ends. The CDR3 protein is CASSWGASSPDTQYF. The CDR3 coding sequence is TGTGCCAGCAGTTGGGGGGCTAGCAGTCCAGATACGCAGTATTTT.

This clonotype has a handful of counts. V and J are TRBV19 and TRBJ2-7; a possible D gene is TRBD1 (6 bases). The CDR3 length is 14 residues. The germline gives CDR1 LNHDA, CDR2 SQIVND (reference sequence). V lost 5 bases and J lost 2, with 13 bases in between. CDR3 coding DNA: TGTGCCAGTAGTTTCTCAGGGGTAGCCTACGAGCAGTACTTC. Amino acids: CASSFSGVAYEQYF. Using reference TRBV19 and TRBJ2-7 for the parts outside the CDR3, the full variable domain is DGGITQSPKYLFRKEGQNVTLSCEQNLNHDAMYWYRQDPGQGLRLIYYSQIVNDFQKGDIAEGYSVSREKKESFPLTVTSAQKNPTAFYLCASSFSGVAYEQYFGPGTRLTVT.

V usage is TRBV27 and J usage is TRBJ2-7, with TRBD2 matching over 10 bases. The CDR3 runs to 14 residues. From germline, CDR1 is MNHEY and CDR2 SMNVEV (reference sequence). J lost 2 bases, V lost 10 bases, and 8 bases had no gene match. CDR3 bases: TGTGCCACCTCTAGCGGGAGAAGAGCCTACGAGCAGTACTTC. It is translated as CATSSGRRAYEQYF.

This clonotype has at least ten counts. The chain uses TRBV19 and TRBJ1-2, with unresolved D. Germline CDR1 LNHDA, CDR2 SQIVND (reference sequence). The ends were cut back, 0 bases at V and 8 bases at J, with 10 bases in the middle. The CDR3 is 13 amino acids. The DNA of the CDR3 is TGTGCCAGTAGTATAGATCTGCTGAGCGGCTACACCTTC. It encodes CASSIDLLSGYTF.

This clonotype appeared many times. The rearrangement links TRBV6-6 to TRBJ2-1; 10 bases agree with TRBD1. In germline, CDR1 is MNHNY, CDR2 SVGAGI (reference sequence). The CDR3 length is 15 residues. Unmatched junction bases numbered 4, after V lost 4 bases and J lost 4 bases. The CDR3 nucleotides are TGTGCCAGCAGTTCCCCGGGACAGGGGTACAATGAGCAGTTCTTC. The encoded protein is CASSSPGQGYNEQFF.

The J gene is TRBJ1-3, the V gene TRBV4-3; 9 nucleotides agree with TRBD1. This CDR3 is 16 amino acids long. Germline CDR1 and CDR2: LGHNA and YSLEER. V shed 0 bases, J shed 2 bases, and the junction held 2 bases outside the gene matches. The CDR3 region is CASSQDGTGTGNTIYF. The CDR3 nucleotides are TGCGCCAGCAGCCAAGATGGGACAGGGACTGGAAACACCATATATTTT.

Comment on this clonotype: At one end, the junction sequence differs from germline, possibly due to a read error. The rearrangement uses TRBV27 and TRBJ2-7, with TRBD2 matching 9 bases. CDR3 length: 14 amino acids. Germline V lookup: CDR1 MNHEY, CDR2 SMNVEV (reference sequence). CDR3 nucleotide sequence: TGTGCCAGCAGTCTTAGCGGGGGCTCCTACGAGCAGCACTTC. It codes for CASSLSGGSYEQHF.

The CDR3, as DNA: TGTGCCAGCAGCCAGGGACAGCCCTACGAGCAGTACTTC. Its protein product is CASSQGQPYEQYF. The chain employs TRBV5-4 and TRBJ2-7, with TRBD1 matching 7 bases. This CDR3 is 13 amino acids long. Germline CDR1 is SGHNT and CDR2 is YYREEE (reference sequence). V lost 4 bases, J lost 2 bases, and 3 bases stayed unmatched.

This rearrangement joins TRBV7-2 to TRBJ2-2; 9 positions match TRBD2. Trimming took 1 base from V and 5 from J; bases not matched to a gene: 8. The CDR3 is made up of 17 amino acids. CDR1 is SGHTA, CDR2 FQGNSA, per germline. CDR3 in amino acids: CASSLDASGIRTGELFF. CDR3 sequence (DNA): TGTGCCAGCAGCTTAGATGCTAGCGGGATTCGGACCGGGGAGCTGTTTTTT.

The chain combines TRBV27 with TRBJ1-2; D perhaps matches TRBD1 (5 bases). Germline V gene sequence: CDR1 MNHEY, CDR2 SMNVEV (reference sequence). The CDR3 length is 15 residues. V gave up 2 bases and J gave up 3 bases, with 13 bases separating them. The CDR3 nucleotides read TGTGCCAGCAGTTTAGGGACCCGAACCCACTATGGCTACACCTTC. As protein: CASSLGTRTHYGYTF.